Presented here are 12 T cell receptor beta chains from one specimen sequenced in a study of shared clonotypes between healthy human individuals. Profiling relied on immunoSEQ multiplex PCR, and the TCRdb table lists in-frame clones only, not all of them. The repertoire has 550,000 to 800,000 clones, less than 95% of them found once; the top ten carry about 33%. Sequenced: memory CD8+ T cells from PBMCs. Subset meaning: CD45RO+ cells pooled with CCR7-negative TemRA cells. Receptors were obtained from a man between 18 and 35 years old in good health. Some clones in this sample may be carry-over from other donors' samples.

For this clone: Other DNA sequences in the same sample also yield this CDR3. The chain recombines TRBV7-9 with TRBJ1-1; unclear D gene. The CDR3 contains 12 residues. In germline, CDR1 is SEHNR, CDR2 FQNEAQ (reference sequence). The ends were cut back, 6 bases at V and 4 bases at J, with 9 bases in the middle. In nucleotides, the CDR3 is TGTGCCAGCAGTCCAGGTGGCACTGAAGCTTTCTTT. This codes for CASSPGGTEAFF.

This clone has only one observation. The chain employs TRBV28 and TRBJ1-1; tentatively, D is TRBD1 (6 bases). The germline V gene has CDR1 MDHEN and CDR2 SYDVKM. The CDR3 runs 13 residues. V was shortened by 8 bases and J by 1 base, with 11 bases between the two germline ends. The CDR3 coding sequence is TGTGCCAGCCGTAAACAGGGGAACACTGAAGCTTTCTTT. It translates to CASRKQGNTEAFF.

The J gene is TRBJ2-2, the V gene TRBV5-1; a weak D match, TRBD1 (5 bases). The CDR3 runs 16 residues. Trimming removed 0 bases at V and 1 base at J, with 10 bases between. Germline-derived CDR1 and CDR2 are SGHRS and YFSETQ. CDR3: CASSLEGFQNTGELFF. DNA of the CDR3: TGCGCCAGCAGCTTGGAGGGGTTTCAGAACACCGGGGAGCTGTTTTTT.

The chain has TRBV4-1 and TRBJ2-5; either TRBD1 or TRBD2 may fit D (6 bases each). This CDR3 has 17 amino acids. Germline V gene data show CDR1 as MGHRA and CDR2 as YSYEKL. V was pared by 0 bases and J by 1 base, with 15 bases between. Here the CDR3 reads CASSQDEAGTLQETQYF. As DNA, the CDR3 is TGCGCCAGCAGCCAAGATGAGGCGGGGACACTCCAAGAGACCCAGTACTTC.

This chain uses TRBV19 with TRBJ1-4; D gene uncertain. Germline V gene sequence: CDR1 LNHDA, CDR2 SQIVND (reference sequence). V lost 3 bases and J 0 bases, leaving 17 bases between the germline ends. This CDR3 comprises 18 residues. The chain's CDR3 is CASSIRDITVATNEKLFF. For the CDR3, the DNA is TGTGCCAGTAGTATCCGGGATATCACCGTTGCAACTAATGAAAAACTGTTTTTT.

This clone was recorded only once. The chain links TRBV9 to TRBJ2-7, with D maybe TRBD2 (7 bases). Germline CDR1 and CDR2: SGDLS and YYNGEE. V was pared by 0 bases and J by 3 bases, with 13 bases between. This CDR3 region has 15 residues. The CDR3 DNA reads TGTGCCAGCAGCGTAGGCGGGGGCCTCGTCTACGAGCAGTACTTC. Translation: CASSVGGGLVYEQYF.

The chain combines TRBV15 with TRBJ2-5; tentatively, D is TRBD2 (6 bases). Germline V lookup: CDR1 LNHNV, CDR2 YYDKDF (reference sequence). The V and J ends lost 4 bases and 5 bases respectively, with 11 bases between them. This CDR3 is 13 amino acids long. The CDR3 region is CATSTGRLETQYF. For the CDR3, the DNA is TGTGCCACCAGCACTGGGAGGTTGGAGACCCAGTACTTC.

J is TRBJ1-1 and V is TRBV28; D unresolved. CDR3 size: 15 residues. Trimming took off 0 bases at V and 4 bases at J, with 12 bases between the two ends. Germline CDR1 and CDR2: MDHEN and SYDVKM. CDR3 sequence reads: CASSLWGHRVTEAFF. The CDR3 coding sequence is TGTGCCAGCAGTTTATGGGGCCATCGGGTCACTGAAGCTTTCTTT.

V usage is TRBV29-1 and J usage is TRBJ2-7; the D gene could be TRBD1 or TRBD2 (5 bases each). CDR1 and CDR2 (germline): SQVTM, ANQGSEA. The CDR3 has 13 amino acids. V was pared by 4 bases and J by 4 bases, with 14 bases between. The CDR3 protein is CSVGWQGVYEQYF. The CDR3, as DNA: TGCAGCGTTGGTTGGCAGGGAGTGTACGAGCAGTACTTC.

Notes on this clone: The sample has other DNA sequences that encode this CDR3 too. The V call is TRBV27, the J call TRBJ2-7; the match to TRBD1 covers 8 bases. Germline loops: CDR1 MNHEY, CDR2 SMNVEV (reference sequence). V lost 5 bases, J lost 3 bases, and 3 bases stayed unmatched. The CDR3 has 13 amino acids. The CDR3 reads CASSTDRGYEQYF. CDR3 DNA: TGTGCCAGCAGTACCGACAGGGGCTACGAGCAGTACTTC.

CDR3 DNA sequence: TGTGCCAGCAGGCTAGCGGGGTGGGACAATGAGCAGTTCTTC. Its translation: CASRLAGWDNEQFF. The rearrangement joins TRBV7-3 to TRBJ2-1; 9 bases are a match to TRBD2. The ends lost 6 bases at V and 5 bases at J; junction bases unmatched: 5. The germline CDR1 and CDR2 sequences are SGHTA and FQGTGA. The CDR3 is 14 residues long.

This chain joins TRBV6-6 and TRBJ1-4; D is undetermined. Deletions cut 6 bases from V and 5 bases from J, with 10 bases between. The CDR3 runs to 13 residues. Germline V gene sequence: CDR1 MNHNY, CDR2 SVGAGI (reference sequence). The CDR3 here is CASSPVPNEKLFF. CDR3 DNA: TGTGCCAGCAGCCCGGTGCCAAATGAAAAACTGTTTTTT.